This T cell receptor (beta chain) was sequenced for a study of T cells in Graves' hyperthyroidism and ophthalmopathy. At the level of the study: Peripheral blood collection took place at initial diagnosis, before any treatment.

Together with thyroid ultrasound, orbital computed tomography, serum thyroxine and TRAb, clinical symptoms were used for diagnoses. This clonotype came up many times. The antigen remains unidentified. TCR beta CDR3 regions were amplified from RNA transcripts. The HTBI primer set was used in a first-round RT-PCR of the TCR CDR3. A single record per CDR3 protein comes from TCRdb applying MiXCR to the multiplex PCR reads. This repertoire shows about 770,000 distinct CDR3 sequences, 15% to 20% found once; its top ten account for 15% to 20%. The CDR3 loop spans 14 amino acids. V dropped 3 bases and J dropped 8 bases, with 16 bases sitting between them. Looked up from germline, CDR1 is KGHSH and CDR2 is LQKENI. Overall study results and limits: Blood also showed most of the thyroid clonotypes that were expanded above 0.001.

The genes are TRBV18 and TRBJ1-1; D ambiguous. Specimen: blood. This sequence was found in a woman in her 50s with Graves' hyperthyroidism that later progressed to Graves' ophthalmopathy. The DNA for the CDR3 is TGTGCCAGCTCACCTGTAGGGAGGGCATGGGAAGCTTTCTTT. Translating it yields CASSPVGRAWEAFF.